The 21 T cell receptor beta chains below all came from one sample that was sequenced in a study of cytomegalovirus exposure and HLA in healthy donors. The PCR ran on 60 Vbeta and 13 Jbeta primers. This table comes from immunoSEQ multiplex PCR, and its TCRdb copy is limited to in-frame clones, with some not included. The sample records approximately 100,000 clones, about 80% being singletons. Specimen: PBMCs. All receptors derive from a man aged 45 to 65 in good health and CMV-seropositive.

The J gene is TRBJ2-3, the V gene TRBV19; 7 nucleotides line up with TRBD2. Trimming at V came to 3 bases and at J to 7 bases, leaving 7 bases not matched to a gene. This CDR3 contains 14 residues. Germline V gene lookup returns CDR1 LNHDA and CDR2 SQIVND (reference sequence). In nucleotides, the CDR3 is TGTGCCAGTAGTATGCAAGCGGGAAGGTATACGCAGTATTTT. This sequence encodes CASSMQAGRYTQYF.

The genes are TRBV19 and TRBJ1-2; no firm D call. Germline-derived CDR1 and CDR2 are LNHDA and SQIVND (reference sequence). This CDR3 has 16 residues. V lost 1 base, J lost 1 base, and 13 bases lay in between. CDR3 nucleotide sequence: TGTGCCAGTAGTATAGGGTCGACTACCTATAACTATGGCTACACCTTC. This codes for CASSIGSTTYNYGYTF.

This clone is termed medium-sized. This same CDR3 is encoded by further DNA sequences in the sample. The CDR3 is CASSRGRGDTQYF. CDR3 coding DNA: TGTGCCAGCAGTCGGGGGAGGGGCGATACGCAGTATTTT. The chain uses TRBV11-2 and TRBJ2-3, with 7 bases identical to TRBD2. The J segment lost 6 bases and the V segment lost 6 bases, leaving 6 bases of the junction unmatched. Germline CDR1 is SGHAT and CDR2 is FQNNGV. The CDR3 covers 13 residues.

The chain links TRBV2 to TRBJ1-1; D gene uncertain. Per the germline V gene, CDR1 is SNHLY and CDR2 is FYNNEI. The CDR3 runs to 16 residues. Trimming took off 5 bases at V and 8 bases at J, with 24 bases between the two ends. CDR3 loop: CASSFPDKSFAQEAFF. DNA of the CDR3: TGTGCCAGCAGTTTCCCCGACAAGAGCTTTGCACAAGAAGCTTTCTTT.

This clone was seen a few times. V usage is TRBV7-8 and J usage is TRBJ1-5; the match to TRBD1 covers 8 bases. The CDR3 covers 14 residues. Germline CDR1 reads SGHVS; CDR2 reads FQNEAQ. Trimming cost V 3 bases and J 6 bases; bases outside gene matches: 4. CDR3 DNA: TGTGCCAGCAGCTTCGACAGGGGAGGTCAGCCCCAGCATTTT. Residues: CASSFDRGGQPQHF.

This chain uses TRBV5-1 with TRBJ2-7; D call uncertain. Trimming removed 0 bases at V and 2 bases at J, with 9 bases between. CDR3 size: 14 residues. CDR1 SGHRS and CDR2 YFSETQ come from the germline V gene. The CDR3, as DNA: TGCGCCAGCAGCTTGGGGGCCCAAACCTACGAGCAGTACTTC. As protein: CASSLGAQTYEQYF. Complete variable domain (other parts from reference TRBV5-1 and TRBJ2-7): KAGVTQTPRYLIKTRGQQVTLSCSPISGHRSVSWYQQTPGQGLQFLFEYFSETQRNKGNFPGRFSGRQFSNSRSEMNVSTLELGDSALYLCASSLGAQTYEQYFGPGTRLTVT.

The V and J genes are TRBV5-6 and TRBJ1-5; tentative D call: TRBD1 (5 bases). The V end was cut by 1 base, the J end by 2 bases, with 13 bases between. This CDR3 is built from 16 residues. Germline V gene lookup returns CDR1 SGHDT and CDR2 YYEEEE. This CDR3 reads CASSLFIGEGNQPQHF. The CDR3 coding sequence is TGTGCCAGCAGCTTGTTTATAGGGGAGGGCAATCAGCCCCAGCATTTT.

About this clone: No conserved phenylalanine or tryptophan ends this CDR3, so it is likely a read error. Because the CDR3's place on the DNA is in doubt, the DNA is left out and the CDR3 is given as listed by TCRdb. The chain couples TRBV20-1 to TRBJ1-1; no DNA check was done on the table's D call, TRBD1. Both ends counted, the CDR3 spans 11 residues. Germline lookup yields CDR1 DFQATT and CDR2 SNEGSKA (reference sequence). The CDR3 loop reads CSALTGQLFNL.

For the CDR3, the DNA is TGTGCCAGCAGTGTCCGGGACAGCTACGAGCAGTACTTC. It translates to CASSVRDSYEQYF. This chain joins TRBV2 and TRBJ2-7; 7 positions agree with TRBD1. This CDR3 has 13 amino acids. Germline V CDR1 and CDR2: SNHLY, FYNNEI. With 4 bases clipped from V and 3 bases from J, the junction kept 3 bases outside the gene matches.

The chain links TRBV6-6 to TRBJ1-2, with D tentatively TRBD1 (6 bases). Between the trimmed V and J ends, which lost 6 bases and 4 bases, there was a span of 12 bases. The CDR3 sequence is 13 residues long. Germline CDR1 is MNHNY and CDR2 is SVGAGI (reference sequence). The DNA for the CDR3 is TGTGCCAGCAGCCCTGGACAGCGCTATGGCTACACCTTC. Protein sequence: CASSPGQRYGYTF.

The rearrangement joins TRBV19 to TRBJ1-1; possibly TRBD1 for D (5 bases). Per germline, CDR1 LNHDA and CDR2 SQIVND (reference sequence). CDR3 length equals 17 residues. V was trimmed by 5 bases and J by 5 bases, leaving 24 bases between them. CDR3 nucleotide sequence: TGTGCCAGTAGTTCCCCGCAGGGAGGTACAAGGAAGACTGAAGCTTTCTTT. Translation gives CASSSPQGGTRKTEAFF.

The CDR3 sequence is CASSSLIGTEAFF. The CDR3 DNA sequence: TGTGCCAGCAGTTCGTTAATCGGGACTGAAGCTTTCTTT. The chain links TRBV7-2 to TRBJ1-1; D remains ambiguous. V dropped 6 bases and J dropped 5 bases, with 13 bases sitting between them. Looked up from germline, CDR1 is SGHTA and CDR2 is FQGNSA. CDR3 length: 13 amino acids.

The V call is TRBV27, the J call TRBJ1-2; a weak D match, TRBD1 (5 bases). The CDR3 has 14 residues. CDR1 and CDR2 (germline): MNHEY, SMNVEV (reference sequence). V gave up 3 bases and J gave up 7 bases, with 15 bases separating them. DNA of the CDR3: TGTGCCAGCAGTTTTAGGTCAGGGTATGGTGGCTACACCTTC. Residues: CASSFRSGYGGYTF.

The rearrangement joins TRBV5-1 to TRBJ2-1; D remains ambiguous. The CDR3 is made up of 15 amino acids. Germline V gene lookup returns CDR1 SGHRS and CDR2 YFSETQ. V was clipped by 3 bases and J by 1 base, with 11 bases between them. The CDR3 DNA sequence: TGCGCCAGCAGCTCCTCTGACTCTTCCTACAATGAGCAGTTCTTC. Protein: CASSSSDSSYNEQFF.

V gene TRBV2 combines with J gene TRBJ1-4, with TRBD1 matching over 9 bases. This CDR3 has 15 residues. Looked up from germline, CDR1 is SNHLY and CDR2 is FYNNEI. The J segment lost 8 bases and the V segment lost 4 bases, leaving 8 bases of the junction unmatched. CDR3 in DNA: TGTGCCAGCAGTGGCGCCGGGACAGGGAAAGAAAAACTGTTTTTT. Its translation is CASSGAGTGKEKLFF.

The chain combines TRBV6-1 with TRBJ1-5; the D gene is possibly TRBD1 (5 bases). Germline CDR1 is MNHNS and CDR2 is SASEGT. V shed 3 bases and J shed 15 bases, with 15 bases lying between them. CDR3 length: 12 amino acids. The chain's CDR3 is CASSELRGVRHF. As DNA, the CDR3 is TGTGCCAGCAGTGAGTTACGGGGGGTTCGGCATTTT.

This sequence joins TRBV2 and TRBJ1-2, with D possibly TRBD1 on 5 matching bases. V was trimmed by 1 base and J by 4 bases, leaving 13 bases between them. Per the germline V gene, CDR1 is SNHLY and CDR2 is FYNNEI. The CDR3 sequence is 15 residues long. The CDR3 loop is CASSEGPGFSYGYTF. The DNA of the CDR3 is TGTGCCAGCAGTGAAGGGCCAGGGTTTAGCTATGGCTACACCTTC.

V is TRBV18 and J is TRBJ2-2, with 8 bases identical to TRBD1. The junction had 8 bases not matched to a gene; V was cut back by 1 base and J by 7 bases. This CDR3 comprises 16 residues. The germline gives CDR1 KGHSH, CDR2 LQKENI. Written as DNA, the CDR3 is TGTGCCAGCTCACCACGATCAGGGGGCGCCGGCGGGGAGCTGTTTTTT. Protein sequence: CASSPRSGGAGGELFF. The full variable domain, its missing parts supplied by reference TRBV18 and TRBJ2-2, is NAGVMQNPRHLVRRRGQEARLRCSPMKGHSHVYWYRQLPEEGLKFMVYLQKENIIDESGMPKERFSAEFPKEGPSILRIQQVVRGDSAAYFCASSPRSGGAGGELFFGEGSRLTVL.

The chain combines TRBV30 with TRBJ2-3; 7 nucleotides line up with TRBD1. J was trimmed by 1 base and V by 1 base; bases with no gene match: 2. From germline, CDR1 is GTSNPN and CDR2 SVGIG (reference sequence). This CDR3 has 14 residues. The CDR3 DNA is TGTGCCTGGAGTGAAGGACAGGGCACAGATACGCAGTATTTT. Protein: CAWSEGQGTDTQYF.

The chain joins TRBV2 to TRBJ1-1; TRBD1 matches at 8 bases. V trimming: 5 bases; J trimming: 5 bases; junction bases outside the gene matches: 10. Germline assignment: CDR1 SNHLY and CDR2 FYNNEI. This CDR3 has 15 amino acids. The CDR3: CASSPRQGADTEAFF. The CDR3 DNA follows: TGTGCCAGCAGTCCTCGGCAGGGGGCAGATACTGAAGCTTTCTTT.

The CDR3 loop reads CSVVGTGGYNEQFF. DNA for the CDR3: TGCAGCGTTGTCGGGACAGGGGGCTACAATGAGCAGTTCTTC. The chain has TRBV29-1 and TRBJ2-1; 11 bases match TRBD1. The CDR3 length is 14 residues. Germline CDR1 SQVTM, CDR2 ANQGSEA. J gave up 3 bases and V 4 bases, and 2 bases lay outside the gene matches.